In its sample, the clone carrying this TCR beta chain was seen a few times. The CDR3 totals 16 residues. With V trimmed by 1 base and J by 5 bases, 8 bases remained unmatched. The data were obtained in a study of T-cell reconstitution after alpha-beta-depleted transplantation in children. The TCRbeta library incorporated unique molecular identifiers. Using its own MiXCR run on the PCR reads, TCRdb lists one record per CDR3 protein. The sample yields around 200,000 distinct CDR3 sequences, 8% to 9.5% seen once. The chain carries TRBV12-3 or TRBV12-4 and TRBJ1-1; 9 bases map to TRBD1. The specimen was PBMCs from the stem cell graft donor, collected from the stem cell graft. The receptor comes from a human donor who donated a stem cell graft to a child with acute lymphoblastic leukemia. The CDR3 bases are TGTGCCAGCAGTTTAGGGAACAGGGGGCGTTGGACTGAAGCTTTCTTT. Its translation: CASSLGNRGRWTEAFF.